The entry below describes one T cell receptor (beta chain). The CDR3 is 14 residues long. Looked up from germline, CDR1 is SGHRS and CDR2 is YFSETQ. Trimming removed 2 bases from V and 3 bases from J, with 12 bases in between. The time point is: persistent/refractory GD, antithyroid drugs over 5 years with positive TRAb. PBMC-derived RNA was used for the TCR library. This sample was taken from a study of regulatory T cells in long-lasting Graves disease. Building of the TCR beta libraries involved iRepertoire HTBI primers and Arm-PCR of CDR3 regions. TCRdb called the multiplex PCR reads again in MiXCR, with one record for every CDR3 protein. The top ten hold around 30% of the sample, which has 390,000 or so distinct CDR3 sequences, 20% to 25% seen once.

This TCR came from a woman between 35 and 50 years old with Graves disease. This chain links TRBV5-1 with TRBJ2-7; tentatively, D is TRBD1 (6 bases). The source was peripheral blood mononuclear cells (PBMCs), collected when the disease was refractory, from a patient treated with antithyroid drugs. DNA for the CDR3: TGCGCCAGCAGCTTCCAGGACAGCGTCTACGAGCAGTACTTC. Translating gives CASSFQDSVYEQYF.